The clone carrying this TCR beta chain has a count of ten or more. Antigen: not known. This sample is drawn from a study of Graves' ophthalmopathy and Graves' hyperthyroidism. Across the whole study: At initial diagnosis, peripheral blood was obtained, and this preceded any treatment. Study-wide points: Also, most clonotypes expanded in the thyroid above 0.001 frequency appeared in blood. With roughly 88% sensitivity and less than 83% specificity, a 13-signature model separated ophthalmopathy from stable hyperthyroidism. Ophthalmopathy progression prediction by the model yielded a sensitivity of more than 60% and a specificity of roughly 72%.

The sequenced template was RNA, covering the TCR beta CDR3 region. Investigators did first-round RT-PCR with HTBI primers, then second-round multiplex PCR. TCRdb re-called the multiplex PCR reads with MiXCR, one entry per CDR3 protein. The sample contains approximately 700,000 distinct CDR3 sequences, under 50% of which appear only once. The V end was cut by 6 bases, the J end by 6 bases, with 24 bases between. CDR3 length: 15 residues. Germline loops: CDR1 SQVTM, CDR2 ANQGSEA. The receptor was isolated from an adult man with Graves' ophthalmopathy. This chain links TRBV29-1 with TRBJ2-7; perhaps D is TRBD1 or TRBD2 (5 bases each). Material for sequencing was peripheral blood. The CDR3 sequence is CSVGYPGTFSGEQYF. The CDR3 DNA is TGCAGCGTGGGATATCCCGGGACCTTTTCGGGCGAGCAGTACTTC.